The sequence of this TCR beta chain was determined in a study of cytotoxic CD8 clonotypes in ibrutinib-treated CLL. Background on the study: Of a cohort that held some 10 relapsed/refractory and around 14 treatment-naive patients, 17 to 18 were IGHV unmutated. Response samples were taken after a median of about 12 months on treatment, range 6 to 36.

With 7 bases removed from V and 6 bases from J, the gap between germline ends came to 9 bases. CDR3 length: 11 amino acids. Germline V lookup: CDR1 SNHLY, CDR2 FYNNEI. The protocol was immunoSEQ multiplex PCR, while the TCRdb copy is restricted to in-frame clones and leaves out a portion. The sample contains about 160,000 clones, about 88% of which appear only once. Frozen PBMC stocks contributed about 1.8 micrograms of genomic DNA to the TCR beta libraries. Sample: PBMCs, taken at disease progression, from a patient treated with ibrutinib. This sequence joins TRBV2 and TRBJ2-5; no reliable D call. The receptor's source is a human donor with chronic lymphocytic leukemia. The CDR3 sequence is CASTGKKTQYF. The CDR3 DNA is TGTGCCAGCACTGGGAAAAAGACCCAGTACTTC.